This TCR beta chain was documented in a study of Graves' ophthalmopathy and Graves' hyperthyroidism. Many counts were recorded for this clonotype. The authors amplified TCR beta CDR3 regions, and they did so from RNA transcripts for repertoire sequencing. HTBI primers primed a first-round RT-PCR, and a second-round multiplex PCR followed. MiXCR, run by TCRdb on the multiplex PCR reads, gives a single entry per CDR3 protein. The table includes hundreds of thousands of distinct CDR3 sequences, around a fifth detected once. Material: peripheral blood. This clonotype originated in a woman aged 18-29 years with stable Graves' hyperthyroidism.

For the CDR3, the DNA is TGCAGTGCTAACCACCCAGGACAGGGCTACGAGCAGTACTTC. As protein: CSANHPGQGYEQYF. This chain links TRBV20-1 with TRBJ2-7; 8 nucleotides match TRBD1. Germline V gene data show CDR1 as DFQATT and CDR2 as SNEGSKA (reference sequence). This CDR3 comprises 14 residues. J lost 3 bases, V lost 4 bases, and 8 bases had no gene match.